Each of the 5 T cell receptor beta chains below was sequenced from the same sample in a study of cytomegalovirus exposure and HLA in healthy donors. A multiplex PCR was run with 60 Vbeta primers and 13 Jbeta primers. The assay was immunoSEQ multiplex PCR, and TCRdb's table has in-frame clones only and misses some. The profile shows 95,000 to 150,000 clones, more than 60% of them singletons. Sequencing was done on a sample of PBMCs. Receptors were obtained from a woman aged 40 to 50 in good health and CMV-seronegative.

The CDR3 bases are TGTGCCAGCAGCTTGGCCCAAAGGTCGCCTCGGGGAAGCTCCTACGAGCAGTACTTC. Translated: CASSLAQRSPRGSSYEQYF. The chain employs TRBV5-4 and TRBJ2-7; possible D gene TRBD2, 5 bases. Germline-derived CDR1 and CDR2 are SGHNT and YYREEE (reference sequence). The V gene lost 0 bases and the J gene lost 0 bases, with 22 bases spanning the gap. The CDR3 is made up of 19 amino acids.

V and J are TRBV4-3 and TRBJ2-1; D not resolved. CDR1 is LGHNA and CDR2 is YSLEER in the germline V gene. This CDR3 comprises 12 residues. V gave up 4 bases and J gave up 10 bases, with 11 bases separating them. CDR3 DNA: TGCGCCAGCAGCCGGTTAGCTGGGGAGCAGTTCTTC. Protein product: CASSRLAGEQFF.

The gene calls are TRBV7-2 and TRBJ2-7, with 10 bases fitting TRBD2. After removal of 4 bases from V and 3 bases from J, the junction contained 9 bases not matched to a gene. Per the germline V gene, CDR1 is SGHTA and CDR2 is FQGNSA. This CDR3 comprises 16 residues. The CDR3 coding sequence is TGTGCCAGCAGCTCCAGTCGGCTAGCGGGAGTCTACGAGCAGTACTTC. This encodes CASSSSRLAGVYEQYF.

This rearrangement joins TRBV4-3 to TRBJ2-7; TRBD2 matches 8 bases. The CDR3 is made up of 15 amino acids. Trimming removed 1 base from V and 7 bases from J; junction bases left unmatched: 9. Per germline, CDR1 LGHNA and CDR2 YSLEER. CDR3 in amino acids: CASSQGREGGREQYF. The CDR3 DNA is TGCGCCAGCAGCCAAGGCCGGGAGGGGGGACGGGAGCAGTACTTC.

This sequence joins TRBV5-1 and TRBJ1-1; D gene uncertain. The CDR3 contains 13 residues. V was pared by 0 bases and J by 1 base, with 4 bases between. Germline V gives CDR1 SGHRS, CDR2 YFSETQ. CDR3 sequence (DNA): TGCGCCAGCAGCTTGGACAAGAACACTGAAGCTTTCTTT. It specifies CASSLDKNTEAFF.